This T cell receptor beta chain was identified in a study of identifying expanded T cells in peripheral blood. The study's findings and limits: About 1.2 clones differed between technical replicates, versus about 15 and 19 over time. Clone count variance between approximately two-week samples rose with total template count.

Repertoires were generated with immunoSEQ multiplex PCR, while TCRdb's copy carries only in-frame clones and drops some. The profile covers tens of thousands of clones, with around 91% appearing a single time and roughly 2.8% taken by the ten largest. The CDR3 is 14 amino acids. CDR1 and CDR2 from the germline V gene are LNHDA and SQIVND (reference sequence). The ends lost 10 bases at V and 8 bases at J; junction bases unmatched: 9. About this clone itself: What it recognizes is unknown.

J is TRBJ2-1 and V is TRBV19, with 12 bases lining up with TRBD2. This receptor was taken from a person aged 18 to 75 in good health. The sample comprised blood. The CDR3, as DNA: TGTGCCACCCGACTAGCGGGAGCTCTCGATGAGCAGTTCTTC. It translates to CATRLAGALDEQFF.